The 18 T cell receptor beta chains listed next were all sequenced from one sample in a study of T cells in Graves' hyperthyroidism and ophthalmopathy. Amplified TCR beta CDR3 regions came from RNA transcripts. HTBI primers drove first-round RT-PCR of the TCR CDR3. Each CDR3 protein gets one entry after TCRdb re-called the multiplex PCR reads with MiXCR. Here the sample spans some 500,000 distinct CDR3 sequences, 13% to 15% being singletons. Sequencing used blood. Receptors originate from a woman between 18 and 29 years old with Graves' hyperthyroidism.

In its sample, this clonotype was seen many times. The chain couples TRBV7-7 to TRBJ2-1; D is perhaps TRBD2 (6 bases). V dropped 5 bases and J dropped 10 bases, with 21 bases sitting between them. This CDR3 region has 15 residues. Germline V gives CDR1 SSHAT, CDR2 FNYEAQ (reference sequence). Here the CDR3 reads CASSPGPSSDGEQFF. The CDR3 coding sequence is TGTGCCAGCAGCCCCGGGCCCTCTAGCGATGGAGAGCAGTTCTTC.

In this sample, this clonotype turned up a few times. This chain connects TRBV7-2 to TRBJ2-3, with a weak D call TRBD2 (5 bases). V was pared by 0 bases and J by 4 bases, with 17 bases between. Looked up from germline, CDR1 is SGHTA and CDR2 is FQGNSA. This CDR3 region has 17 residues. The CDR3 loop is CASSLALLREIADTQYF. CDR3 DNA: TGTGCCAGCAGCTTAGCGCTTCTGAGGGAGATTGCAGATACGCAGTATTTT.

This clonotype was detected ten times or more. This sequence joins TRBV5-1 and TRBJ2-7, with D tentatively TRBD1 (5 bases). The CDR3 is 17 residues long. V was shortened by 1 base and J by 0 bases, with 17 bases between the two germline ends. Germline V lookup: CDR1 SGHRS, CDR2 YFSETQ. The DNA for the CDR3 is TGCGCCAGCAGCTTGTCTCTGTCGCAGGGAACCTCCTACGAGCAGTACTTC. Encoded protein: CASSLSLSQGTSYEQYF.

This sequence joins TRBV29-1 and TRBJ1-2, with D unclear. Germline V CDR1 and CDR2: SQVTM, ANQGSEA. V was clipped by 3 bases and J by 4 bases, with 18 bases between them. The CDR3 covers 15 residues. DNA for the CDR3: TGCAGCGTTGAGGGTGACATCCCGAGAGGCTATGGCTACACCTTC. Protein: CSVEGDIPRGYGYTF.

The J gene is TRBJ1-1, the V gene TRBV5-1, with D possibly matching TRBD1 (5 bases). The CDR3 spans 15 residues. V was trimmed by 1 base and J by 1 base, leaving 11 bases between them. Germline V CDR1 and CDR2: SGHRS, YFSETQ. Here the CDR3 DNA reads TGCGCCAGCAGCTTGAGTGGGGGGAAGAACACTGAAGCTTTCTTT. It yields the protein CASSLSGGKNTEAFF.

This clonotype was counted ten times or more. Compared with germline, one end of the junction differs, possibly owing to a read error. The chain couples TRBV6-1 to TRBJ1-1; 9 bases agree with TRBD1. The CDR3 sequence is 13 residues long. Germline loops: CDR1 MNHNS, CDR2 SASEGT. Written as DNA, the CDR3 is TGTGCCAGCAGAGAAGGGACAGGGACTGAAGCTTTCTTT. Translated, it gives CASREGTGTEAFF.

In this sample, this clonotype turned up many times. The chain employs TRBV7-2 and TRBJ1-1; 7 bases fit TRBD1. CDR3 length: 11 amino acids. Germline V gene data show CDR1 as SGHTA and CDR2 as FQGNSA. Trimming removed 4 bases from V and 12 bases from J; junction bases left unmatched: 5. The DNA of the CDR3 is TGTGCCAGCAGCTCAGACAGGGTTCCTTTCTTT. Translation gives CASSSDRVPFF.

This clonotype appeared many times. The J gene is TRBJ2-3, the V gene TRBV5-1, with unresolved D. The germline gives CDR1 SGHRS, CDR2 YFSETQ. The V end lost 3 bases, the J end lost 2 bases, and 10 bases lay between the germline ends. The length of the CDR3 is 14 residues. CDR3 sequence: CASSSRMSTDTQYF. CDR3 DNA sequence: TGCGCCAGCAGCTCCCGGATGTCCACAGATACGCAGTATTTT.

In its sample, this clonotype was seen many times. The V call is TRBV10-3, the J call TRBJ2-3, with a possible D match to TRBD2 (5 bases). Germline CDR1 and CDR2: ENHRY and SYGVKD. V was shortened by 6 bases and J by 0 bases, with 10 bases between the two germline ends. The CDR3 sequence is 14 residues long. The CDR3 coding sequence is TGTGCCATCAGACCGACGGGAAGCACAGATACGCAGTATTTT. This sequence encodes CAIRPTGSTDTQYF.

This clonotype was detected many times. A read error may account for a junction end that differs from germline. The chain carries TRBV20-1 and TRBJ2-7, with 10 positions matching TRBD1. This CDR3 has 15 residues. Germline V lookup: CDR1 DFQATT, CDR2 SNEGSKA (reference sequence). The DNA of the CDR3 is TGCAGTGCTAGAGATCTGACAGGGGGCTCCCACGAGCAGTACTTC. Its protein is CSARDLTGGSHEQYF.

The rearrangement links TRBV27 to TRBJ1-3, with 7 bases identical to TRBD1. The CDR3 contains 16 residues. CDR1 and CDR2 from the germline V gene are MNHEY and SMNVEV (reference sequence). Trimming at V came to 5 bases and at J to 0 bases, leaving 7 bases not matched to a gene. The CDR3 DNA follows: TGTGCCAGCAGTGCTGGGACAGCGTACTCTGGAAACACCATATATTTT. It translates to CASSAGTAYSGNTIYF.

This clonotype was detected only a few times. Compared with germline, one end of the junction differs, possibly owing to a read error. The V gene is TRBV12-3 or TRBV12-4, the J gene TRBJ2-2; TRBD2 aligns across 9 bases. The CDR3 has 14 residues. For the CDR3, the DNA is TGTGCCAGCAGATTAGCGGGAGAGTCCGGGGAGCTGTTTTTT. Translated, it gives CASRLAGESGELFF.

This chain uses TRBV7-2 with TRBJ2-3, with a possible D match to TRBD1 (6 bases). There are 17 residues in the CDR3. The V gene lost 5 bases and the J gene lost 1 base, with 19 bases spanning the gap. Germline V gene data show CDR1 as SGHTA and CDR2 as FQGNSA. CDR3 in DNA: TGTGCCAGCAGCCCAGTACTGGGACACCAGGGCACAGATACGCAGTATTTT. Amino acid sequence: CASSPVLGHQGTDTQYF.

This clonotype was counted only a few times. J is TRBJ2-7 and V is TRBV29-1; D possibly uses TRBD1 or TRBD2 (5 bases each). The CDR3 has 12 amino acids. Trimming cost V 4 bases and J 1 base, with 8 bases left between them. The V gene's germline CDR1 is SQVTM and CDR2 ANQGSEA. CDR3 in amino acids: CSVGDGSYEQYV. CDR3 DNA: TGCAGCGTTGGGGACGGATCCTACGAGCAGTACGTC.

This chain uses TRBV3-1 with TRBJ2-7; 9 positions match TRBD2. From germline, CDR1 is LGHDT and CDR2 YNNKEL (reference sequence). The CDR3 contains 17 residues. V lost 3 bases and J lost 1; bases outside the gene matches: 10. The CDR3 spells CASSQAPVGLASYEQYF. CDR3 coding DNA: TGTGCCAGCAGCCAGGCGCCGGTGGGACTAGCTTCCTACGAGCAGTACTTC.

The table lists this clonotype with many counts. The CDR3 nucleotides read TGTGCCAGCAGCTTACAGGAGAGCTATGGCTACACCTTC. Amino acid sequence: CASSLQESYGYTF. The chain combines TRBV6-1 with TRBJ1-2; maybe TRBD1 (5 bases). Germline lookup yields CDR1 MNHNS and CDR2 SASEGT. This CDR3 is built from 13 residues. V lost 6 bases to trimming and J lost 4 bases, with 12 bases between them.

This clonotype was found many times. V usage is TRBV2 and J usage is TRBJ2-3; D uncertain. The germline V and J ends were trimmed by 6 bases and 2 bases, with 6 bases remaining between them. The CDR3 runs to 12 residues. Germline CDR1 reads SNHLY; CDR2 reads FYNNEI. The CDR3 coding sequence is TGTGCCAGCAGGGAAACCACAGATACGCAGTATTTT. It is translated as CASRETTDTQYF.

This clonotype was observed a few times. The gene calls are TRBV19 and TRBJ1-2, with D possibly matching TRBD1 (6 bases). Per germline, CDR1 LNHDA and CDR2 SQIVND (reference sequence). The ends were cut back, 6 bases at V and 4 bases at J, with 12 bases in the middle. There are 13 residues in the CDR3. The CDR3 nucleotides are TGTGCCAGTAGGGACAGTCCTACCTATGGCTACACCTTC. Residues: CASRDSPTYGYTF.